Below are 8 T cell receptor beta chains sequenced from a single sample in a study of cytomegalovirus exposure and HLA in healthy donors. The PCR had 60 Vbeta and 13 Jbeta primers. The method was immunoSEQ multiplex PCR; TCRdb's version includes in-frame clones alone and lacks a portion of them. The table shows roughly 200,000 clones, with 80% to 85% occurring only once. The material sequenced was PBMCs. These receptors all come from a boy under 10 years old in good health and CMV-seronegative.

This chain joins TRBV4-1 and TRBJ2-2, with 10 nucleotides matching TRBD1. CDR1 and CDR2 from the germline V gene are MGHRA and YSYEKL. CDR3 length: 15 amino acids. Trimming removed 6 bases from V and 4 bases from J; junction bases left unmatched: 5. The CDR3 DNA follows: TGCGCCAGCAGACCCGGGACAGGGGCCACCGGGGAGCTGTTTTTT. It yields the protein CASRPGTGATGELFF.

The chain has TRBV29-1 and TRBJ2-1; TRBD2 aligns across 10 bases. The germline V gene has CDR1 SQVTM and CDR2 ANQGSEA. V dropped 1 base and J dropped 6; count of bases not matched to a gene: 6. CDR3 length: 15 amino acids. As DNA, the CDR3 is TGCAGCGTTGAAGGGACTAGCGGACATTCCAATGAGCAGTTCTTC. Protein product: CSVEGTSGHSNEQFF.

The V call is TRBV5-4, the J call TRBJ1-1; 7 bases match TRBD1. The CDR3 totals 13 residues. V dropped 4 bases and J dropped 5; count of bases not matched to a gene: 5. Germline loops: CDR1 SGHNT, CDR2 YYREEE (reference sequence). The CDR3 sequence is CASSRGGPTEAFF. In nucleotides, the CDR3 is TGTGCCAGCAGCCGAGGGGGCCCTACTGAAGCTTTCTTT.

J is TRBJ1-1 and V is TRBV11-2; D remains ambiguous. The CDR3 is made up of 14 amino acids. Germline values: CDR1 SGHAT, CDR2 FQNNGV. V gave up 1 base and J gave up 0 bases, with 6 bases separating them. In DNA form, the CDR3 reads TGTGCCAGCAGCTTAGTGGCAGTGAACACTGAAGCTTTCTTT. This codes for CASSLVAVNTEAFF.

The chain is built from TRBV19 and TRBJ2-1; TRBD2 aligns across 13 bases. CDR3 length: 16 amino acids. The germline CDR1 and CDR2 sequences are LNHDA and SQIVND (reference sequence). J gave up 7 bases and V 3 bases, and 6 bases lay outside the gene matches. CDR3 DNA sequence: TGTGCCAGTAGTATTTTACAGACTAGCGGGAGGAATGAGCAGTTCTTC. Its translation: CASSILQTSGRNEQFF.

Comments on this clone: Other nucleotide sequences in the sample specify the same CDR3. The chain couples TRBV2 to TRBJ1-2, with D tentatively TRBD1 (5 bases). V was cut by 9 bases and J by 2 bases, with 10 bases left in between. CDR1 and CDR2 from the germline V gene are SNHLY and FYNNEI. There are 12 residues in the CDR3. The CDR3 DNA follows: TGTGCCAGTACGGCAGGGAACTATGGCTACACCTTC. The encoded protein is CASTAGNYGYTF.

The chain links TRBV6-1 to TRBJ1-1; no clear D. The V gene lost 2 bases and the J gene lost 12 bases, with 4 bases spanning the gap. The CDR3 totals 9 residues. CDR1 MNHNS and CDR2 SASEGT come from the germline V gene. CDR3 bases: TGTGCCAGCAGTGAACGGTCTTTCTTT. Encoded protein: CASSERSFF.

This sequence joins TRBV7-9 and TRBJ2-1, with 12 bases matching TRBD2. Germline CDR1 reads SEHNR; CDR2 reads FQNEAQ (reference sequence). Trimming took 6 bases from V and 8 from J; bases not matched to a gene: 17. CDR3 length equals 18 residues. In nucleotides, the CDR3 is TGTGCCAGCAGTTCTACCCACGAGACTAGCGGGAGAAGTGATGAGCAGTTCTTC. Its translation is CASSSTHETSGRSDEQFF.